The entry below gives a single TCR beta chain sequence along with its context. Its antigen is not known. The data originate from a study of siplizumab effects on memory and regulatory T cells. Generated by immunoSEQ multiplex PCR, the TCRdb table keeps only in-frame clones and is missing some. Of about 82,000 clones listed, 87% were seen once; the top ten hold approximately 1.4%. V was shortened by 2 bases and J by 4 bases, with 6 bases between the two germline ends. Per germline, CDR1 SGHRS and CDR2 YFSETQ. This CDR3 contains 12 residues. Study-wide points: Naive T cells were seemingly more diverse than memory cells, and major contributions to the alloresponse seemed to be made by them. A significant reduction in alloreactive sequences traceable to unstimulated CD4+ memory cells was produced by siplizumab. Treg-derived clones made up an average of around 75% of mappable alloreactive CD4+ clones with siplizumab and over 25% in controls. Proliferating siplizumab-culture Treg suppressive function went unconfirmed.

V and J are TRBV5-1 and TRBJ1-1; no reliable D call. The sample was Tregs sorted from blood. This sequence was found in a human donor in good health. The CDR3 DNA reads as TGCGCCAGCAGCTTCGGAGGCACTGAAGCTTTCTTT. It specifies CASSFGGTEAFF.